What follows describes a single T cell receptor (beta chain). Its antigen is still unknown. This record comes from a study of long-term antiretroviral therapy in people with HIV. Findings of the study overall: Adherence to ART, viral resistance and therapy changes lacked any data. CDR3 lengths in HIV samples spanned a narrower range than controls.

The assay, immunoSEQ v3.0, was run at survey level. TCRdb keeps only in-frame clones here, not all; method: immunoSEQ multiplex PCR. The data hold 16,000 or so clones, with more than 70% observed a single time. The input for sequencing was unsorted PBMCs, taken 0.1 years before starting antiretroviral therapy. The TCR originated in a young man with HIV.

The CDR3 is CASSASRGDYGYTF. The CDR3 region has the DNA TGTGCCAGCAGCGCAAGCAGGGGGGACTATGGCTACACCTTC. The chain links TRBV9 to TRBJ1-2; 7 bases fit TRBD1. V lost 3 bases and J lost 3; bases outside the gene matches: 5. The germline gives CDR1 SGDLS, CDR2 YYNGEE. The CDR3 consists of 14 residues.